These 5 T cell receptor beta chains originate from one sample sequenced in a study of T cell repertoires in cytomegalovirus infection (dated by TCRdb to between 2019 and 2020). Their antigen targets remain unknown. TCRdb lists the instrument as Illumina HiSeq 1500. The public reads were reprocessed in TCRdb via fastp at Q25 and MiXCR, keeping in-frame beta chains. One record per CDR3 amino acid sequence lists the most common genes and DNA. In all, the sample holds 68,000 or so distinct CDR3 sequences, and more than 20% of those were seen once. The biggest ten clones account for 60% to 80% of the sample. Material for sequencing was PBMCs, sequenced either directly or after in vitro stimulation (not recorded which). The receptors come from a human donor in good health (CMV status not recorded). Some clones in this sample may be carry-over from other donors' samples.

V and J are TRBV19 and TRBJ1-2; D unclear. CDR1 LNHDA and CDR2 SQIVND come from the germline V gene (reference sequence). The CDR3 has 12 residues. Trimming took 5 bases from V and 4 from J, leaving 8 bases between them. This CDR3 reads CASSRLGYGYTF. The CDR3 region has the DNA TGTGCCAGTAGTCGCCTTGGCTATGGCTACACCTTC.

This clonotype has just a few counts. The chain is built from TRBV4-3 and TRBJ1-1; maybe TRBD1 (5 bases). Per germline, CDR1 LGHNA and CDR2 YSLEER. The CDR3 extends over 14 amino acids. The ends were cut back, 2 bases at V and 5 bases at J, with 12 bases in the middle. The CDR3 is CASSQRVGETEAFF. DNA of the CDR3: TGCGCCAGCAGCCAAAGAGTGGGGGAGACTGAAGCTTTCTTT.

The rearrangement uses TRBV12-3 or TRBV12-4 and TRBJ1-2; D possibly corresponds to TRBD1 (6 bases). Trimming cost V 4 bases and J 3 bases, with 12 bases left between them. CDR3 size: 14 residues. The CDR3, as DNA: TGTGCCAGCAGTTATTCGGACAGAGACTATGGCTACACCTTC. It codes for CASSYSDRDYGYTF.

This clonotype was counted a few times. The CDR3 bases are TGCAGCGTTGAGCAGGGGAACACTGAAGCTTTCTTT. Encoded protein: CSVEQGNTEAFF. This sequence joins TRBV29-1 and TRBJ1-1; TRBD1 might be the D (5 bases). CDR1 SQVTM and CDR2 ANQGSEA come from the germline V gene. Trimming pared 3 bases from V and 1 base from J, leaving 6 bases between. This CDR3 has 12 amino acids.

The V call is TRBV6-2 or TRBV6-3, the J call TRBJ1-1; no reliable D call. Germline lookup yields CDR1 MNHEY and CDR2 SVGEGT. CDR3 length equals 15 residues. Trimming stripped 4 bases from V and 1 base from J, with 13 bases between. The CDR3 loop is CASSFPISGNTEAFF. In nucleotides, the CDR3 is TGTGCCAGCAGTTTCCCGATTTCCGGGAACACTGAAGCTTTCTTT.